In its sample, the clone carrying this T cell receptor beta chain was seen once. Assay: immunoSEQ multiplex PCR; the TCRdb copy retains only in-frame clones and omits some. The sample yields some 170,000 clones, over 80% seen once. The data belong to a study of blood T cell repertoires in COVID-19. Study details: Samples came from the United States, Italy and Spain, spanning acute and convalescent COVID-19. PBMCs, B-cell-depleted T cells, or T cells were the source of the cDNA or gDNA that made up the material.

Unmatched junction bases numbered 10, after V lost 4 bases and J lost 7 bases. The CDR3 has 14 amino acids. From germline, CDR1 is LGHDT and CDR2 YNNKEL (reference sequence). Sequenced sample: peripheral blood. J is TRBJ2-7 and V is TRBV3-1 (or the pseudogene TRBV3-2); 7 bases map to TRBD2. The clonotype originates from a woman aged 80 or over with active or convalescent COVID-19. DNA for the CDR3: TGTGCCAGCAGCCCACTGCCGGGGGGTGGTGAGCAGTACTTC. This gives the protein CASSPLPGGGEQYF.